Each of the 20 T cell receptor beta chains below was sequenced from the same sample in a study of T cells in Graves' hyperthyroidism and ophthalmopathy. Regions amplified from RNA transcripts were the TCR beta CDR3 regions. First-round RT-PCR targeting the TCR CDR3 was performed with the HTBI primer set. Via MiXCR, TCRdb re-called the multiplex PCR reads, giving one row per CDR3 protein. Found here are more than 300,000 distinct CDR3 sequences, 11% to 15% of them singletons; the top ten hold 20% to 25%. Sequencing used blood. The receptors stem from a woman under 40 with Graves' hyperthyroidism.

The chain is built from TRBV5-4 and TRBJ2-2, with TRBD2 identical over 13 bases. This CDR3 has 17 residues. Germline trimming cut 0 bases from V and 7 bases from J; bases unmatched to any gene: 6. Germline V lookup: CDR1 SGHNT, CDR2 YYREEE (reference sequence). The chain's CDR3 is CASSLAGLAGEVGELFF. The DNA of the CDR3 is TGTGCCAGCAGCTTGGCCGGACTAGCGGGAGAGGTCGGGGAGCTGTTTTTT.

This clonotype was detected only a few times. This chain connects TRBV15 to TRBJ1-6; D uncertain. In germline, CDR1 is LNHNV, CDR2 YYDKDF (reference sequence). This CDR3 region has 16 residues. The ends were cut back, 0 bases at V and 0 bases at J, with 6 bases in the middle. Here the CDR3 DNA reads TGTGCCACCAGCAGAGATCCACGCTCCTATAATTCACCCCTCCACTTT. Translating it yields CATSRDPRSYNSPLHF.

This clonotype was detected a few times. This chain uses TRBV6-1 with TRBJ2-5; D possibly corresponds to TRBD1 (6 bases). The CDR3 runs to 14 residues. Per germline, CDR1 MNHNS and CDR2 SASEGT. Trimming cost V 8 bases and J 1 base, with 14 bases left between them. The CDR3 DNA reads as TGTGCCAGCTGGCGACAGGCCCTCCAAGAGACCCAGTACTTC. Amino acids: CASWRQALQETQYF.

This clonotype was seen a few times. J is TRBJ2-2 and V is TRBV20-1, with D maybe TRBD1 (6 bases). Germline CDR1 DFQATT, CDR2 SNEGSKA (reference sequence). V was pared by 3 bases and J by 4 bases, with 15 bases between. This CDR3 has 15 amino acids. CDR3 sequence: CSASRMGASTGELFF. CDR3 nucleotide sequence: TGCAGTGCTAGCCGGATGGGGGCTAGCACCGGGGAGCTGTTTTTT.

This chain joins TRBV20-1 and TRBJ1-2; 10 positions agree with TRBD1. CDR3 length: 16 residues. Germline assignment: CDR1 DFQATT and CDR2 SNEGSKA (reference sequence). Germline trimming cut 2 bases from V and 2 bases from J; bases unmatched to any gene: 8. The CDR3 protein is CSARLSGQGENYGYTF. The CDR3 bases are TGCAGTGCTAGATTGTCCGGACAGGGGGAAAACTATGGCTACACCTTC.

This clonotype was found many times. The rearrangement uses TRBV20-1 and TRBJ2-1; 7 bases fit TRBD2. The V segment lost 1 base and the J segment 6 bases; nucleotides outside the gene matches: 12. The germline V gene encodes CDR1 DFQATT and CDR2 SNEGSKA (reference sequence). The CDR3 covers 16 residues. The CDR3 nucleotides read TGCAGTGCTAGAGCCGCCGGGACTATTGGGACCAATGAGCAGTTCTTC. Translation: CSARAAGTIGTNEQFF.

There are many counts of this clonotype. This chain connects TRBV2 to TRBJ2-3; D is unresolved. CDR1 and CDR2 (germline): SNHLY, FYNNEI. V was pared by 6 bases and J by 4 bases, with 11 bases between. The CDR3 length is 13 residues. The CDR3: CASRVDDPDTQYF. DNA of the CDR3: TGTGCCAGCAGGGTGGACGATCCAGATACGCAGTATTTT.

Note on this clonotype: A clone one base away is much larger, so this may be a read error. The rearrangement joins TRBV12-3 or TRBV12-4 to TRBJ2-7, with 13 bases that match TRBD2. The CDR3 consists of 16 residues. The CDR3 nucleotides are TGTGCCAGCAGTTCCCGACTAGCGGGAGGATCCTACGAGCAGTGCTTC. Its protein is CASSSRLAGGSYEQCF.

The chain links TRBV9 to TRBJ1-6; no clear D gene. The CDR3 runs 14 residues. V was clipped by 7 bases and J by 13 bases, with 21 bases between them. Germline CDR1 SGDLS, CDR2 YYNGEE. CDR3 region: CASGKDGNPVPLHF. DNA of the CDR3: TGTGCCAGCGGAAAGGACGGTAACCCCGTCCCCCTCCACTTT.

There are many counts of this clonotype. CDR3 protein: CAWTLNTEAFF. The CDR3 DNA reads as TGTGCCTGGACTTTGAACACTGAAGCTTTCTTT. The chain has TRBV30 and TRBJ1-1; D gene unclear. The CDR3 contains 11 residues. V lost 4 bases to trimming and J lost 0 bases, with 3 bases between them. The germline V gene encodes CDR1 GTSNPN and CDR2 SVGIG (reference sequence).

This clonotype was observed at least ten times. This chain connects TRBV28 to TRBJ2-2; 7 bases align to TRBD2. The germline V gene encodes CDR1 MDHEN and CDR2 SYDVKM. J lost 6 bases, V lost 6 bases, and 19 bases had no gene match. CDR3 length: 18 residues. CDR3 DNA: TGTGCCAGCAGGGGGGGGTATAGCCGGGCCTCCCGGCCCGGGGAGCTGTTTTTT. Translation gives CASRGGYSRASRPGELFF.

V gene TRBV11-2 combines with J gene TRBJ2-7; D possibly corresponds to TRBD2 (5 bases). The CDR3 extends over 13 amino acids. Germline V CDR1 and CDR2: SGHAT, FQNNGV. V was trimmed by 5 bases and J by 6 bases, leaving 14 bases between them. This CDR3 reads CASSAVAGSEQYF. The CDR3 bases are TGTGCCAGCAGCGCGGTTGCGGGCAGCGAGCAGTACTTC.

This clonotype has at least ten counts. The CDR3 loop is CASSFSAAQYF. The DNA of the CDR3 is TGTGCCAGCAGCTTCTCTGCCGCGCAGTATTTT. The J gene is TRBJ2-3, the V gene TRBV28; D gene uncertain. Germline assignment: CDR1 MDHEN and CDR2 SYDVKM. The V and J ends lost 6 bases and 10 bases respectively, with 11 bases between them. The length of the CDR3 is 11 residues.

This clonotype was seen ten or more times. The CDR3 bases are TGTGCCAGCAGCTTAGAGCGGGGCCGGAAGGAACCGGGAAGACCAACTAATGAAAAACTGTTTTTT. Amino acid sequence: CASSLERGRKEPGRPTNEKLFF. This chain links TRBV11-2 with TRBJ1-4, with D maybe TRBD1 (5 bases). V lost 0 bases and J 0 bases, leaving 26 bases between the germline ends. The CDR3 spans 22 residues. Looked up from germline, CDR1 is SGHAT and CDR2 is FQNNGV. Looking up the rest from reference TRBV11-2 and TRBJ1-4 gives the full variable domain: EAGVAQSPRYKIIEKRQSVAFWCNPISGHATLYWYQQILGQGPKLLIQFQNNGVVDDSQLPKDRFSAERLKGVDSTLKIQPAKLEDSAVYLCASSLERGRKEPGRPTNEKLFFGSGTQLSVL.

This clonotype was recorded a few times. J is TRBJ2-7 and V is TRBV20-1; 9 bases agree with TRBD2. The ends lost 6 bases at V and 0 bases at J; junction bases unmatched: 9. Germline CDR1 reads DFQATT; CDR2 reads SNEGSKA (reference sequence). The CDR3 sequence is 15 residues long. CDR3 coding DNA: TGCAGTGCGCAGGGAAGCGGGAGGCGCTCCTACGAGCAGTACTTC. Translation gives CSAQGSGRRSYEQYF.

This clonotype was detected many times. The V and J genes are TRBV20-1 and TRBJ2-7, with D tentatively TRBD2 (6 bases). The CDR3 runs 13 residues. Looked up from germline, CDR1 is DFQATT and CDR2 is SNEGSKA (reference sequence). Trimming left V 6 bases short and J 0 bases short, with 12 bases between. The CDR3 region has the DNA TGCAGTGCCCCGTTGGGGGGCTCCTACGAGCAGTACTTC. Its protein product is CSAPLGGSYEQYF.

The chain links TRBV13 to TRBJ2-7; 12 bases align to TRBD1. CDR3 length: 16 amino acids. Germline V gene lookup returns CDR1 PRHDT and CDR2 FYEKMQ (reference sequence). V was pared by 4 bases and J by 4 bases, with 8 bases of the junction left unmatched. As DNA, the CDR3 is TGTGCCAGCAGCTCAACAGGGACAGGGGGCCGGTACGAGCAGTACTTC. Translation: CASSSTGTGGRYEQYF.

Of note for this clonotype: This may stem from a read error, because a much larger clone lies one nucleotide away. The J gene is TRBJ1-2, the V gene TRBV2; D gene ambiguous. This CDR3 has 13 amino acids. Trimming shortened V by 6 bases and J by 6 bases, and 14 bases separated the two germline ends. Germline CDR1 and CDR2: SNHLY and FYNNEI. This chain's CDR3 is CASRRPPADGYTF. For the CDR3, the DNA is TGTGCCAGCAGGAGGCCCCCCGCGGATGGCTACACCTTC.

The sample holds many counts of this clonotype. The CDR3 sequence is CASSSRPTSGDYNEQFF. The CDR3 nucleotides read TGTGCCAGCAGCTCCCGGCCGACTAGCGGGGACTACAATGAGCAGTTCTTC. The chain has TRBV11-2 and TRBJ2-1; 11 bases are shared with TRBD2. Germline V gives CDR1 SGHAT, CDR2 FQNNGV. The CDR3 has 17 residues. With 4 bases clipped from V and 3 bases from J, the junction kept 8 bases outside the gene matches.

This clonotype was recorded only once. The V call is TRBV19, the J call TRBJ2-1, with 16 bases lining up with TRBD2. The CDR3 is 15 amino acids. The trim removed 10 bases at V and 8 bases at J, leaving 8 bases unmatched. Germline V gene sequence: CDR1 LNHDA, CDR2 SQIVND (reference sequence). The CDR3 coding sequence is TGTGCCACTTCGATTGGGACTAGCGGGAGGGATGAGCAGTTCTTC. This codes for CATSIGTSGRDEQFF.